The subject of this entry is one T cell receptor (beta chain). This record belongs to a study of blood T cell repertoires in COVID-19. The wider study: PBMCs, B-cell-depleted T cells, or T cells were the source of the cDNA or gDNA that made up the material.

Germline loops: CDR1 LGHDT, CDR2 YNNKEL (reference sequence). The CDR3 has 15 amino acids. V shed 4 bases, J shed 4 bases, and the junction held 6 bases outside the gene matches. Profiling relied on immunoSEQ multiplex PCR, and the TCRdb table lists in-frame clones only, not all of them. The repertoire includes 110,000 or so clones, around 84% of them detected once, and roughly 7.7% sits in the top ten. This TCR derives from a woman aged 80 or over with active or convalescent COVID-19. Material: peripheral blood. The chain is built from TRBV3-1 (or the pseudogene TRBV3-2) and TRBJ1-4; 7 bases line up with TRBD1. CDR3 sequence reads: CASSPSGQINEKLFF. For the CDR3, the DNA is TGTGCCAGCAGCCCCTCGGGACAGATTAATGAAAAACTGTTTTTT.